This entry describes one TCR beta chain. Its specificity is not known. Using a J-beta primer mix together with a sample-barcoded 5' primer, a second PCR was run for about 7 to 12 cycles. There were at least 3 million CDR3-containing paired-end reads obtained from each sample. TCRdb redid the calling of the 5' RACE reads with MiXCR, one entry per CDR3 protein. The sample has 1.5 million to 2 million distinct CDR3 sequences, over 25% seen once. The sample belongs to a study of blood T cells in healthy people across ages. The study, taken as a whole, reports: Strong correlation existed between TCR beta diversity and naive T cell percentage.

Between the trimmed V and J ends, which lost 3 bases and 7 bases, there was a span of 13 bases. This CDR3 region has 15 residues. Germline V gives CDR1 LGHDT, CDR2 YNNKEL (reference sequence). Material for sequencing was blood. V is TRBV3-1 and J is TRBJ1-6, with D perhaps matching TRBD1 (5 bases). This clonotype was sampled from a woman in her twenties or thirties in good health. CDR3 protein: CASSHGGSTNSPLHF. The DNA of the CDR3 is TGTGCCAGCAGCCATGGGGGGTCCACGAATTCACCCCTCCACTTT. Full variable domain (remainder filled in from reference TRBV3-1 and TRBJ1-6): DTAVSQTPKYLVTQMGNDKSIKCEQNLGHDTMYWYKQDSKKFLKIMFSYNNKELIINETVPNRFSPKSPDKAHLNLHINSLELGDSAVYFCASSHGGSTNSPLHFGNGTRLTVT.